This T cell receptor (beta chain) was captured in a study of blood T cell repertoires in COVID-19. Sequenced by immunoSEQ multiplex PCR; TCRdb stores in-frame clones only, minus some. This table has approximately 390,000 clones, roughly 89% appearing once. In the case of this clone: The same CDR3 is also encoded by other DNA sequences in this sample.

V gave up 3 bases and J gave up 4 bases, with 7 bases separating them. The CDR3 runs 13 residues. The receptor was isolated from a woman between 50 and 59 years old who had recovered from COVID-19. The chain joins TRBV12-3 or TRBV12-4 to TRBJ1-5; D might be TRBD1 (6 bases). Specimen: PBMCs or T cells enriched from blood (not recorded which). DNA of the CDR3: TGTGCCAGCAGTTTGCAGGGGAATCAGCCCCAGCATTTT. Residues: CASSLQGNQPQHF.